The rows below give T cell receptor beta chains drawn from one sample of a study of T-cell reconstitution after alpha-beta-depleted transplantation in children. TCRdb re-analysed the PCR reads in MiXCR, keeping a single row per CDR3 protein. The sample has a few hundred thousand distinct CDR3 sequences, under 20% seen once. The sequencing used PBMCs, mostly from graft donor cells, collected 360 days after TCRalphabeta/CD19-depleted stem cell transplant. The receptors come from a boy under three years old who had a stem cell transplant for Wiskott-Aldrich syndrome, so the T cells may come from the graft donor. Both conserved end residues are part of each CDR3. The order of the fields is CDR3 DNA, CDR3 protein, J gene, CDR3 length, V gene, clone size, D gene. The D gene is left open where the match is weak. Clone size is shown for a subset of rows, as once, few, many or a class of expanded clone.

TGTGCCAGCAGCTTACCGTGGCCACACTCCGTCCTAGCGGGCTACCCTTTGAACAATGAGCAGTTCTTC | CASSLPWPHSVLAGYPLNNEQFF | TRBJ2-1 | 23 | TRBV7-3 | NA | TRBD2
TGTGCCAGCAGCCAAGTTATTTGGGTCGGGGAGCTGTTTTTT | CASSQVIWVGELFF | TRBJ2-2 | 14 | TRBV3-1 | few | NA
TGCAGTGCTAAAACAGGGGTGAACACTGAAGCTTTCTTT | CSAKTGVNTEAFF | TRBJ1-1 | 13 | TRBV20-1 | few | TRBD1
TGCGCCAGCAGCAAGGAACTAGGAAGTTACAATGAGCAGTTCTTC | CASSKELGSYNEQFF | TRBJ2-1 | 15 | TRBV5-1 | few | NA
TGCGCCAGCAGTCGAACTGGGGTGGGTGGCTACACCTTC | CASSRTGVGGYTF | TRBJ1-2 | 13 | TRBV5-1 | few | NA
TGTGCCAGCAGCCCCCTGTGGCAGGGAGCAAGGGAGCAGTACTTC | CASSPLWQGAREQYF | TRBJ2-7 | 15 | TRBV3-1 | few | NA
TGTGCCAGCAGCTTGCGGCACCCGGGACTAGCGGGGAACACCGGGGAGCTGTTTTTT | CASSLRHPGLAGNTGELFF | TRBJ2-2 | 19 | TRBV5-4 | NA | TRBD2
TGTGCCAGCAGTTTACAGGGATATGCTACGCAGTATTTT | CASSLQGYATQYF | TRBJ2-3 | 13 | TRBV28 | few | NA
TGTGCCAGCACCGGGGGGCCATCCATCACTGAGCAGTTCTTC | CASTGGPSITEQFF | TRBJ2-1 | 14 | TRBV27 | NA | NA
TGTGCCAGCAGCCCTAGGGCCGCTATGTACGAGCAGTACTTC | CASSPRAAMYEQYF | TRBJ2-7 | 14 | TRBV7-9 | few | NA
TGTGCCAACAGTGAGGAGGGCCCCAATGAGCAGTTCTTC | CANSEEGPNEQFF | TRBJ2-1 | 13 | TRBV10-3 | once | NA
TGCAGCGTTGAAGATTGGGAGACATTCAATGAGCAGTTCTTC | CSVEDWETFNEQFF | TRBJ2-1 | 14 | TRBV29-1 | NA | NA
TGCGCCAGCAGCCAAGGGGACAGGGCCTCCTACGAGCAGTACTTC | CASSQGDRASYEQYF | TRBJ2-7 | 15 | TRBV4-3 | few | TRBD1
TGTGCCAGCAGCCATCTTAGCGGCCCTTCCTACAATGAGCAGTTCTTC | CASSHLSGPSYNEQFF | TRBJ2-1 | 16 | TRBV3-1 | many | NA
TGCAGTGCTAGTCGGGACAGGGGTTTTTCACCCCTCCACTTT | CSASRDRGFSPLHF | TRBJ1-6 | 14 | TRBV20-1 | few | TRBD1
TGTGCCAGCAGCTTGGGGGACAGGGACCACGAGCAGTACTTC | CASSLGDRDHEQYF | TRBJ2-7 | 14 | TRBV7-9 | NA | TRBD1
TGCAGTGCACACAGGGGGTCTAGCACAGATACGCAGTATTTT | CSAHRGSSTDTQYF | TRBJ2-3 | 14 | TRBV20-1 | NA | TRBD1
TGTGCCAGCAGTCCCTCAGGCCTAGCGGGAGGGGACAATGAGCAGTTCTTC | CASSPSGLAGGDNEQFF | TRBJ2-1 | 17 | TRBV6-1 | NA | TRBD2
TGTGCCGGCGGTTACAATGAGCAGTTCTTC | CAGGYNEQFF | TRBJ2-1 | 10 | TRBV7-9 | NA | NA
TGTGCCAGCTCACTACGTCCGGGACAGGGCTTGAGGGTGGCCAAAAACATTCAGTACTTC | CASSLRPGQGLRVAKNIQYF | TRBJ2-4 | 20 | TRBV18 | few | TRBD1
TGTGCCAGCAGCCCCAAGGTCGGTGGCAGCCCCTACGAGCAGTACTTC | CASSPKVGGSPYEQYF | TRBJ2-7 | 16 | TRBV7-6 | NA | NA
TGTGCCAGCAAGCGGGGAGAGGGTCCGACCTACGAGCAGTACTTC | CASKRGEGPTYEQYF | TRBJ2-7 | 15 | TRBV6-1 | few | TRBD2
TGCAGTGCTAAGAGAAGAGCGGGAGTTCGCTACAATGAGCAGTTCTTC | CSAKRRAGVRYNEQFF | TRBJ2-1 | 16 | TRBV20-1 | NA | TRBD2
TGTGCCATCAGTCCGAAGCGGGGGGGCCCCTTGGCAACCGGGGAGCTGTTTTTT | CAISPKRGGPLATGELFF | TRBJ2-2 | 18 | TRBV3-1 | NA | TRBD2
TGTGCCAGCAGTGCGCAGAAGACGGGGAATTCACCCCTCCACTTT | CASSAQKTGNSPLHF | TRBJ1-6 | 15 | TRBV12-3/TRBV12-4 | NA | NA
TGTGCCAGCAGTTCGAGACATATTCGGAGCACTGAAGCTTTCTTT | CASSSRHIRSTEAFF | TRBJ1-1 | 15 | TRBV28 | NA | NA
TGCAGCGTTGAATGGACACGCGGAGCTTTCTTT | CSVEWTRGAFF | TRBJ1-1 | 11 | TRBV29-1 | NA | NA
TGTGCCACCAGCAGAAAAACCCCCGGACTTGCCTACAATGAGCAGTTCTTC | CATSRKTPGLAYNEQFF | TRBJ2-1 | 17 | TRBV15 | few | NA
TGCAGTGCTAGAGATACCCCTCGACAGGGGGCGCGGAGCTATGGCTACACCTTC | CSARDTPRQGARSYGYTF | TRBJ1-2 | 18 | TRBV20-1 | NA | TRBD1
TGCAGCGTTGGGGGAAATGAAAAACTGTTTTTT | CSVGGNEKLFF | TRBJ1-4 | 11 | TRBV29-1 | few | NA
TGTGCCAGCGGCAGTAGCGGGAGGGGGAACTACGAGCAGTACTTC | CASGSSGRGNYEQYF | TRBJ2-7 | 15 | TRBV12-3/TRBV12-4 | NA | TRBD2
TGTGCCAGCAGCTTGGGTGCATTTACGGACCGGAGGCTAAAATACAATGAGCAGTTCTTC | CASSLGAFTDRRLKYNEQFF | TRBJ2-1 | 20 | TRBV5-4 | NA | NA
TGTGCCAGCAGGTCGACAGGGAATGGCTACACCTTC | CASRSTGNGYTF | TRBJ1-2 | 12 | TRBV6-6 | NA | TRBD1
TGTGCCAGCAGCCCTAACACTGAAGCTTTCTTT | CASSPNTEAFF | TRBJ1-1 | 11 | TRBV4-2 | NA | NA
TGCAGTGCTAGAGTGGGGATAGGGGGGAAGGCTGAAGCTTTCTTT | CSARVGIGGKAEAFF | TRBJ1-1 | 15 | TRBV20-1 | NA | NA
TGCGCCAGCAGCCAAGCCCCTATCTCTTTCCACGGCACAGATACGCAGTATTTT | CASSQAPISFHGTDTQYF | TRBJ2-3 | 18 | TRBV4-3 | NA | NA
TGTGCCATCAGTGGAGGTAGTAGTGTGGAGCAGTACTTC | CAISGGSSVEQYF | TRBJ2-7 | 13 | TRBV10-3 | NA | NA
TGTGCCAGCAGCTTAAGACAGGGGCCCTACGCGAACACCGGGGAGCTGTTTTTT | CASSLRQGPYANTGELFF | TRBJ2-2 | 18 | TRBV11-2 | few | TRBD1
TGCAGCGCGTTTGGACAGGGGGCATGGAACACCGGGGAGCTGTTTTTT | CSAFGQGAWNTGELFF | TRBJ2-2 | 16 | TRBV29-1 | few | TRBD1
TGTGCCAGCAGTTTGAGGCCGGGACAGGGTGGTGATTTT | CASSLRPGQGGDF | TRBJ2-3 | 13 | TRBV12-3/TRBV12-4 | NA | TRBD1
TGTGCCACCAGCAGAGATATTGCCGGAACAGATACGCAGTATTTT | CATSRDIAGTDTQYF | TRBJ2-3 | 15 | TRBV15 | few | NA
TGTGCCACCAGCAGAGCGGGAGACTCCTACAATGAGCAGTTCTTC | CATSRAGDSYNEQFF | TRBJ2-1 | 15 | TRBV15 | few | NA
TGTGCCAGCAGACAAATCTGGGAGTGGGGCCCAGATACGCAGTATTTT | CASRQIWEWGPDTQYF | TRBJ2-3 | 16 | TRBV7-9 | NA | NA
TGTGCCAGCAGCATTGGACCGGGGATCCTTTACGAGCAGTACTTC | CASSIGPGILYEQYF | TRBJ2-7 | 15 | TRBV9 | few | NA
TGTGCCATCAGTGAGTCGACACCTAACACCGGGGAGCTGTTTTTT | CAISESTPNTGELFF | TRBJ2-2 | 15 | TRBV10-3 | NA | NA
TGTGCCAGCTCCCCCATAACAGGGAGGGAGCAGTACTTC | CASSPITGREQYF | TRBJ2-7 | 13 | TRBV18 | few | NA
TGTGCCAGCAGTTACTCGAGACTGGTTCAAGAGACCCAGTACTTC | CASSYSRLVQETQYF | TRBJ2-5 | 15 | TRBV6-5 | few | NA
TGTGCCAGCAGCCCTTTTACTAGCGGGAGGTACAATGAGCAGTTCTTC | CASSPFTSGRYNEQFF | TRBJ2-1 | 16 | TRBV5-4 | NA | TRBD2
TGCAGTGCGAGTCGGGACAGGGGTAACAATGAGCAGTTCTTC | CSASRDRGNNEQFF | TRBJ2-1 | 14 | TRBV20-1 | NA | TRBD1
TGTGCCAGCAGTTTGGCTTTGGGACAGGGGTCCACCGGGGAGCTGTTTTTT | CASSLALGQGSTGELFF | TRBJ2-2 | 17 | TRBV12-3/TRBV12-4 | few | TRBD1